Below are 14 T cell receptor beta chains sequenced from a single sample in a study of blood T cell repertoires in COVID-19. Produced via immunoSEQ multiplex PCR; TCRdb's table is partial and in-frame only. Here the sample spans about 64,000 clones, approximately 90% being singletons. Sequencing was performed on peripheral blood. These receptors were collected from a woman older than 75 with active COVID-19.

The chain's CDR3 is CATSTTEGVETQYF. The CDR3 coding sequence is TGTGCCACCAGCACCACCGAGGGGGTGGAGACCCAGTACTTC. V is TRBV15 and J is TRBJ2-5; D is possibly TRBD1 (6 bases). V was shortened by 4 bases and J by 5 bases, with 14 bases between the two germline ends. The CDR3 covers 14 residues. CDR1 and CDR2 (germline): LNHNV, YYDKDF (reference sequence).

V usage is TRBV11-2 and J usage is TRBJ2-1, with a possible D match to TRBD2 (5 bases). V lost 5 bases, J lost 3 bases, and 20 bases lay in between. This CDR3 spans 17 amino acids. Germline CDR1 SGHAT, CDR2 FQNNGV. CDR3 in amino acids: CASSVLTGSSLYNEQFF. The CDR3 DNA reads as TGTGCCAGCAGCGTCTTGACGGGGTCGAGCCTCTACAATGAGCAGTTCTTC.

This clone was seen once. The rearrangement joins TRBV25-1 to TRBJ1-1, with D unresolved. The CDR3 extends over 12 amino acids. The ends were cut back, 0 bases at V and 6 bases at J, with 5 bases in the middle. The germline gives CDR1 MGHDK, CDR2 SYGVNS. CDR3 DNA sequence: TGTGCCAGCAGTGAATATTCTTCTGAAGCTTTCTTT. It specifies CASSEYSSEAFF.

In nucleotides, the CDR3 is TGTGCCAGCAGTTATGCGGGAGTGGGGACAGATACGCAGTATTTT. Amino acids: CASSYAGVGTDTQYF. V gene TRBV6-6 combines with J gene TRBJ2-3; TRBD2 matches at 7 bases. The CDR3 contains 15 residues. Germline CDR1 and CDR2: MNHNY and SVGAGI (reference sequence). The ends lost 3 bases at V and 3 bases at J; junction bases unmatched: 6.

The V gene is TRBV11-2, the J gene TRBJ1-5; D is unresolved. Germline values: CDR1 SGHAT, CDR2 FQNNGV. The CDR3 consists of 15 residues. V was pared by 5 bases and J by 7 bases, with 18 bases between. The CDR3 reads CASSIWGGGRQPQHF. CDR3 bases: TGTGCCAGCAGCATATGGGGAGGAGGAAGACAGCCCCAGCATTTT. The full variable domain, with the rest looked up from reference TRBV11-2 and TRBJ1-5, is EAGVAQSPRYKIIEKRQSVAFWCNPISGHATLYWYQQILGQGPKLLIQFQNNGVVDDSQLPKDRFSAERLKGVDSTLKIQPAKLEDSAVYLCASSIWGGGRQPQHFGDGTRLSIL.

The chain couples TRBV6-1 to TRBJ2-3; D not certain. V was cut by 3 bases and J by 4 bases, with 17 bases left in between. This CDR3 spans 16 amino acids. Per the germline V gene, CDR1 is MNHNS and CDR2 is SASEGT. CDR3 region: CASSELGSPAADTQYF. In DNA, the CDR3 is TGTGCCAGCAGTGAGTTGGGCAGCCCCGCCGCAGATACGCAGTATTTT.

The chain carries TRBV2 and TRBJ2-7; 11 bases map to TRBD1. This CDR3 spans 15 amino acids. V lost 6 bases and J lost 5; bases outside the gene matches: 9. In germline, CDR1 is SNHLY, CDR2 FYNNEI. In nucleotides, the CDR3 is TGTGCCAGCAGAGAACCGGGACAGGGGGAAGACGAGCAGTACTTC. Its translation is CASREPGQGEDEQYF.

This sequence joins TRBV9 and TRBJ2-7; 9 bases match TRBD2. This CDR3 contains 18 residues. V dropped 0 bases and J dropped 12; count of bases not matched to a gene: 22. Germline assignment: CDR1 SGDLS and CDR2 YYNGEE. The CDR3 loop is CASSVGIDVRTSVRGRYF. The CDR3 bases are TGTGCCAGCAGCGTAGGGATAGACGTGAGGACTAGCGTCCGGGGAAGGTACTTC.

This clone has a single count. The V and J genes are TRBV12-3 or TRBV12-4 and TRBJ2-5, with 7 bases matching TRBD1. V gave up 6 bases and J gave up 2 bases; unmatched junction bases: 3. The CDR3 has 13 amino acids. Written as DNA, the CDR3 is TGTGCCAGCAGCGGGACAGAACAAGAGACCCAGTACTTC. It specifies CASSGTEQETQYF.

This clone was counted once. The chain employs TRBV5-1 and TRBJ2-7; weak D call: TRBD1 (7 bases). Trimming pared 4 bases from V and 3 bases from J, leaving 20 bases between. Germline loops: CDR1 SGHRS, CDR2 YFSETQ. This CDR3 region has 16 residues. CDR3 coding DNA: TGCGCCAGCAGCGGGGGACGCGGGACAGATCTCTACGAGCAGTACTTC. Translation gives CASSGGRGTDLYEQYF.

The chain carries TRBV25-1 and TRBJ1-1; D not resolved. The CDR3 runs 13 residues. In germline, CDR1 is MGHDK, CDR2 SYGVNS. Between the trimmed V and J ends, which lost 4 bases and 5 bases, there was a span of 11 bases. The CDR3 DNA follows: TGTGCCAGCAGTGCCGGGGAACGGACTGAAGCTTTCTTT. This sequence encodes CASSAGERTEAFF.

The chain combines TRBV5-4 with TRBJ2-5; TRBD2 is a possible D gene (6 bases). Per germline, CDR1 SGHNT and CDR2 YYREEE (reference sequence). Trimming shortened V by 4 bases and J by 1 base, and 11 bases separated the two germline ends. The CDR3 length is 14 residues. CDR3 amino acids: CASSPEGIQETQYF. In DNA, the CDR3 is TGTGCCAGCAGCCCGGAGGGGATCCAAGAGACCCAGTACTTC. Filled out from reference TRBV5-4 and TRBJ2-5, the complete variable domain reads ETGVTQSPTHLIKTRGQQVTLRCSSQSGHNTVSWYQQALGQGPQFIFQYYREEENGRGNFPPRFSGLQFPNYSSELNVNALELDDSALYLCASSPEGIQETQYFGPGTRLLVL.

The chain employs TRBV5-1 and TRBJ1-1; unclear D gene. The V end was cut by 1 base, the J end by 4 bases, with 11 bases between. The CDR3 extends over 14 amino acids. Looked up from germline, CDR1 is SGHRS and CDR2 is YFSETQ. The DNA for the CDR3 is TGCGCCAGCAGCTTGCTGCAGGAGGGCACTGAAGCTTTCTTT. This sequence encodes CASSLLQEGTEAFF. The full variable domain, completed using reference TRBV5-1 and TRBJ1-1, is KAGVTQTPRYLIKTRGQQVTLSCSPISGHRSVSWYQQTPGQGLQFLFEYFSETQRNKGNFPGRFSGRQFSNSRSEMNVSTLELGDSALYLCASSLLQEGTEAFFGQGTRLTVV.

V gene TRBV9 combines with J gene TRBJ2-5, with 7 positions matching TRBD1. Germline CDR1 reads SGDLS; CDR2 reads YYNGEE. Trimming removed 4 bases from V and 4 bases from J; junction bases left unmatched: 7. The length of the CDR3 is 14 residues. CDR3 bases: TGTGCCAGCAGCATGAGGGGGCGCGGAGAGACCCAGTACTTC. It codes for CASSMRGRGETQYF.